This T cell receptor beta chain came from a study of shared clonotypes between healthy human individuals. TCRdb's copy holds only in-frame clones and misses some; the assay was immunoSEQ multiplex PCR. This sample has about 2,100,000 clones, with 90% to 95% found just once. CD8 cells classed as naive were CD45RO-negative and positively selected for CCR7, excluding terminally differentiated effector memory CD45RA+ cells. Germline-derived CDR1 and CDR2 are LGHNA and YNFKEQ. V was cut by 0 bases and J by 5 bases, with 13 bases left in between. This CDR3 is 15 amino acids long. The genes are TRBV4-2 and TRBJ2-5; maybe TRBD2 (6 bases). Sample: naive CD8+ T cells from PBMCs. The sequence came from a man aged 18-30 years in good health. Some clones in this sample may be carry-over from other donors' samples. The CDR3 DNA reads TGTGCCAGCAGCCAAGATCGCGGGGATTCGGAGACCCAGTACTTC. Protein: CASSQDRGDSETQYF.